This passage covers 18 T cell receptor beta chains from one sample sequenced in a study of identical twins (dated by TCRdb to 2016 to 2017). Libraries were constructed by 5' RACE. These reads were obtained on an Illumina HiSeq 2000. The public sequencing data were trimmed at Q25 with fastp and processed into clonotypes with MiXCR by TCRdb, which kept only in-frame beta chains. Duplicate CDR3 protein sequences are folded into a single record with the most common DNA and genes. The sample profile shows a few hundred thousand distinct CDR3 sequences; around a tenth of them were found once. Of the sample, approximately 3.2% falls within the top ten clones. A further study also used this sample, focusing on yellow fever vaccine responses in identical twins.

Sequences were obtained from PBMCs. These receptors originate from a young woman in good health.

In DNA, the CDR3 is TGTGCCAGCAGAGCGACAGGGCTAATGACTGAAGCTTTCTTT. Amino acids: CASRATGLMTEAFF. The chain joins TRBV25-1 to TRBJ1-1; 7 bases align to TRBD1. Trimming removed 6 bases from V and 5 bases from J; junction bases left unmatched: 9. Germline V CDR1 and CDR2: MGHDK, SYGVNS. This CDR3 has 14 amino acids. The variable domain in full, completed from reference TRBV25-1 and TRBJ1-1, reads EADIYQTPRYLVIGTGKKITLECSQTMGHDKMYWYQQDPGMELHLIHYSYGVNSTEKGDLSSESTVSRIRTEHFPLTLESARPSHTSQYLCASRATGLMTEAFFGQGTRLTVV.

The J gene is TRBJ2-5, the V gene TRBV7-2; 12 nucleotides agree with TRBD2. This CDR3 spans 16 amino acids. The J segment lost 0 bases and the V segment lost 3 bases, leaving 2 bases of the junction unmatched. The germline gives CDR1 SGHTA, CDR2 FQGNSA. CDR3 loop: CASSFTSGGYQETQYF. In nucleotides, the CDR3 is TGTGCCAGCAGCTTCACTAGCGGGGGGTACCAAGAGACCCAGTACTTC.

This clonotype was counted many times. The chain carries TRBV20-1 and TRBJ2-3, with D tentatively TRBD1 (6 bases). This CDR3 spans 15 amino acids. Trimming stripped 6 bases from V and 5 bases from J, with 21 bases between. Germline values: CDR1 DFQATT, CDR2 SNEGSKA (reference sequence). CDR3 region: CSAMTGTQGGDTQYF. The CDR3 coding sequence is TGCAGTGCGATGACCGGGACCCAAGGGGGAGATACGCAGTATTTT.

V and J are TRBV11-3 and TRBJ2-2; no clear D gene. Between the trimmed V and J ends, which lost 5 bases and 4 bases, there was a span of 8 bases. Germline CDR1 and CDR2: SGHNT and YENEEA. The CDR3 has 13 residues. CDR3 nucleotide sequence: TGTGCCAGCAGCCCCCGACCCACCGGGGAGCTGTTTTTT. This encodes CASSPRPTGELFF.

The CDR3: CAWKVESSKQYF. The CDR3 coding sequence is TGTGCCTGGAAGGTTGAAAGTTCCAAGCAGTACTTC. This chain connects TRBV30 to TRBJ2-7; D not certain. There are 12 residues in the CDR3. Germline V lookup: CDR1 GTSNPN, CDR2 SVGIG (reference sequence). V shed 4 bases and J shed 8 bases, with 15 bases lying between them. The full variable domain, rest sourced from reference TRBV30 and TRBJ2-7, is SQTIHQWPATLVQPVGSPLSLECTVEGTSNPNLYWYRQAAGRGLQLLFYSVGIGQISSEVPQNLSASRPQDRQFILSSKKLLLSDSGFYLCAWKVESSKQYFGPGTRLTVT.

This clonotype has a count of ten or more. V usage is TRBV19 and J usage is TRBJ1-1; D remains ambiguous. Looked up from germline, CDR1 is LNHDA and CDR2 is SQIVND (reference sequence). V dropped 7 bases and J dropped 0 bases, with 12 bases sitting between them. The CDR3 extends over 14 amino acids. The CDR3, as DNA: TGTGCCAGTAATTCTCCAGGCATGAACACTGAAGCTTTCTTT. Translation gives CASNSPGMNTEAFF.

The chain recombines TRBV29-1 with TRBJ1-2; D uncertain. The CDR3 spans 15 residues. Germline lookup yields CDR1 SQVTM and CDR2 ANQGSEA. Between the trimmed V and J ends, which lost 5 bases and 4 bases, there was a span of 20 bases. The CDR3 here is CSVLASRSLGYGYTF. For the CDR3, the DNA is TGCAGCGTTCTCGCCTCGAGGAGTTTGGGCTATGGCTACACCTTC.

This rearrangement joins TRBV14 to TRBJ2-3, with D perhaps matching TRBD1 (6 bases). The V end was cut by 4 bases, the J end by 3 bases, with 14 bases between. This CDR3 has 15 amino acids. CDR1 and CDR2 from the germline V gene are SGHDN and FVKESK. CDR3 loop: CASSPRRDKTDTQYF. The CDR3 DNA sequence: TGTGCCAGCAGCCCGCGACGGGACAAAACAGATACGCAGTATTTT.

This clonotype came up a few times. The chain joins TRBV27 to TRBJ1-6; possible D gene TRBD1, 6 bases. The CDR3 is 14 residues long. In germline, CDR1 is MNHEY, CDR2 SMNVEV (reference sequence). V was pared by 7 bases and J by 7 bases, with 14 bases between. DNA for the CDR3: TGTGCCAGCAAACCGCAGGGGCAAAATTCACCCCTCCACTTT. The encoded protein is CASKPQGQNSPLHF.

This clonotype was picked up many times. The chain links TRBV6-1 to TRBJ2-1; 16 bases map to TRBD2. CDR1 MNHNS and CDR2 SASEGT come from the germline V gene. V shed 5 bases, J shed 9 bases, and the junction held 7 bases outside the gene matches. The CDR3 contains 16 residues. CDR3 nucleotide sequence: TGTGCCAGCAGTAGGGGACTAGCGGGAGGGCCTGCTGAGCAGTTCTTC. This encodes CASSRGLAGGPAEQFF.

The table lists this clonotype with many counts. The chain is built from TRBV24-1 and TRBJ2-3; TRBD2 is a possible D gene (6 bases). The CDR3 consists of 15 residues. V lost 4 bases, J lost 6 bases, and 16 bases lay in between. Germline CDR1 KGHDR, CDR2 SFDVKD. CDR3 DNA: TGTGCCACCAGTGAGGGGGGTCCAATTATGGATACGCAGTATTTT. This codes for CATSEGGPIMDTQYF.

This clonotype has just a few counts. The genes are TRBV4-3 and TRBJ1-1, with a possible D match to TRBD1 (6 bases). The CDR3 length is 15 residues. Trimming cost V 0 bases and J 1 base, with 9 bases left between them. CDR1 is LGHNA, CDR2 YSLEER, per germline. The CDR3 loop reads CASSQDRQENTEAFF. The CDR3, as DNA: TGCGCCAGCAGCCAAGATCGACAGGAGAACACTGAAGCTTTCTTT.

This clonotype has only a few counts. Here the CDR3 DNA reads TGTGCCAGCAGTATATCGCAGTACTATGGCTACACCTTC. Its protein product is CASSISQYYGYTF. The J gene is TRBJ1-2, the V gene TRBV28; D gene ambiguous. V was trimmed by 5 bases and J by 3 bases, leaving 10 bases between them. Germline lookup yields CDR1 MDHEN and CDR2 SYDVKM. The CDR3 is made up of 13 amino acids.

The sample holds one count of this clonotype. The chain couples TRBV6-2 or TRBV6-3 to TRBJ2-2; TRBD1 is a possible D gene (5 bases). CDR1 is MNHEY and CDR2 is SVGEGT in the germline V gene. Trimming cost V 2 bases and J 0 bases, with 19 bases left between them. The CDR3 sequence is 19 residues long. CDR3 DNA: TGTGCCAGCAGTTACCGCGCGATGCCCCAGGGCTCGAACACCGGGGAGCTGTTTTTT. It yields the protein CASSYRAMPQGSNTGELFF.

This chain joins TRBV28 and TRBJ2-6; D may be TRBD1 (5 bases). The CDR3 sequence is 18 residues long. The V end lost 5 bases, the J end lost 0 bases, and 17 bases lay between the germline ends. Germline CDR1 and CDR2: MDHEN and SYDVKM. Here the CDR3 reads CASSPYTGLGSGANVLTF. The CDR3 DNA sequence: TGTGCCAGCAGTCCCTATACAGGATTAGGCTCTGGGGCCAACGTCCTGACTTTC. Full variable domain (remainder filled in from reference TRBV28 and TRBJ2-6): DVKVTQSSRYLVKRTGEKVFLECVQDMDHENMFWYRQDPGLGLRLIYFSYDVKMKEKGDIPEGYSVSREKKERFSLILESASTNQTSMYLCASSPYTGLGSGANVLTFGAGSRLTVL.

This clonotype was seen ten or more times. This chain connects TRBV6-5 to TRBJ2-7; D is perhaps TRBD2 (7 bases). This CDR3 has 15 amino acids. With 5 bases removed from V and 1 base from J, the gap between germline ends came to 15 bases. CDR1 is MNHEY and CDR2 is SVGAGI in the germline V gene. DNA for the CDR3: TGTGCCAGCAGTAACTTAGGGGGGGAATCCTACGAGCAGTACTTC. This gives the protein CASSNLGGESYEQYF.

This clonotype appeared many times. The CDR3 loop is CASSRALQETQYF. CDR3 coding DNA: TGCGCCAGCAGCCGGGCACTCCAAGAGACCCAGTACTTC. The V call is TRBV5-1, the J call TRBJ2-5; D not certain. The CDR3 is 13 amino acids. V lost 4 bases, J lost 1 base, and 8 bases lay in between. Looked up from germline, CDR1 is SGHRS and CDR2 is YFSETQ.

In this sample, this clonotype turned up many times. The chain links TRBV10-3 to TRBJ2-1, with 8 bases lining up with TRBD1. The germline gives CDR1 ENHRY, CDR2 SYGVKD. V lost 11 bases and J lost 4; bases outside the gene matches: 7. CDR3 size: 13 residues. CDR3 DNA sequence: TGTGCCCTCCGGGACAGGACATACAATGAGCAGTTCTTC. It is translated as CALRDRTYNEQFF.